The 5 T cell receptor beta chains below come from one sample, sequenced in a study of early T cells in non-severe SARS-CoV-2 infection. One entry per CDR3 protein results from TCRdb running MiXCR on the 5' RACE reads. Of some 64,000 distinct CDR3 sequences listed, 9.5% to 14% were seen once; the top ten hold approximately 1.7%. The sequencing sample was made of whole blood. The receptors originated from an adult who was a healthcare worker with PCR-confirmed SARS-CoV-2 infection or an uninfected control (not recorded which).

This clonotype occurred many times. The V call is TRBV28, the J call TRBJ2-7; D uncertain. The germline CDR1 and CDR2 sequences are MDHEN and SYDVKM. Trimming pared 5 bases from V and 0 bases from J, leaving 5 bases between. There are 12 residues in the CDR3. The CDR3 coding sequence is TGTGCCAGCAGTGACGACTCCTACGAGCAGTACTTC. It codes for CASSDDSYEQYF. Supplemented by reference TRBV28 and TRBJ2-7, the full variable domain reads DVKVTQSSRYLVKRTGEKVFLECVQDMDHENMFWYRQDPGLGLRLIYFSYDVKMKEKGDIPEGYSVSREKKERFSLILESASTNQTSMYLCASSDDSYEQYFGPGTRLTVT.

Ten or more counts support this clonotype. The chain combines TRBV10-3 with TRBJ2-3; weak D call: TRBD2 (5 bases). The germline V and J ends were trimmed by 0 bases and 4 bases, with 14 bases remaining between them. Germline V gene sequence: CDR1 ENHRY, CDR2 SYGVKD. The CDR3 loop spans 16 amino acids. The CDR3 DNA reads TGTGCCATCAGTGAGTCAGGACTGGTAAGGTCAGATACGCAGTATTTT. Translated: CAISESGLVRSDTQYF.

This clonotype was detected ten times or more. The rearrangement joins TRBV20-1 to TRBJ2-3; TRBD1 aligns across 10 bases. CDR3 size: 15 residues. Losses at the gene ends were 5 bases for V and 4 bases for J; bases not matched to a gene: 9. Germline V lookup: CDR1 DFQATT, CDR2 SNEGSKA (reference sequence). The chain's CDR3 is CSAPNDRGRADTQYF. CDR3 DNA sequence: TGCAGTGCTCCGAATGACAGGGGGCGTGCAGATACGCAGTATTTT.

This rearrangement joins TRBV5-1 to TRBJ2-5, with 11 bases aligning to TRBD2. The V segment lost 2 bases and the J segment 2 bases; nucleotides outside the gene matches: 11. From germline, CDR1 is SGHRS and CDR2 YFSETQ. CDR3 size: 18 residues. Here the CDR3 reads CASSFGQTASGGQETQYF. CDR3 sequence (DNA): TGCGCCAGCAGCTTCGGTCAAACGGCTAGCGGGGGGCAAGAGACCCAGTACTTC.

This chain joins TRBV7-6 and TRBJ2-3; tentative D call: TRBD2 (7 bases). The CDR3 extends over 15 amino acids. V was cut by 6 bases and J by 4 bases, with 17 bases left in between. Germline CDR1 SGHVS, CDR2 FNYEAQ. CDR3 amino acids: CASRPTGGVADTQYF. CDR3 sequence (DNA): TGTGCCAGCAGGCCAACGGGGGGCGTAGCAGATACGCAGTATTTT.